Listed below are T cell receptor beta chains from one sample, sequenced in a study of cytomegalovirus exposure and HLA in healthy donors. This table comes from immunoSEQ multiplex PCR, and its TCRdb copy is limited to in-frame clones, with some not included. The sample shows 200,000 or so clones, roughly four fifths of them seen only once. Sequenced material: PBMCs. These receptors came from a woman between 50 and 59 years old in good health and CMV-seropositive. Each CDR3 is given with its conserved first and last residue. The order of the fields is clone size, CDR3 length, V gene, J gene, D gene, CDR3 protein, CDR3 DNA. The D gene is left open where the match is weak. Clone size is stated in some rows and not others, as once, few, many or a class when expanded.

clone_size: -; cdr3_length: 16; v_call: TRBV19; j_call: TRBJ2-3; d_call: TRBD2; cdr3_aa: CASSIGRGRSTDTQYF; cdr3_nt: TGTGCCAGTAGTATTGGGAGGGGCAGAAGTACAGATACGCAGTATTTT
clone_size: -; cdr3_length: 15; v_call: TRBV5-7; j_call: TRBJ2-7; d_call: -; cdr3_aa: CASSQDLKSSYEQYF; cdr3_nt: TGTGCCAGCAGCCAGGACTTAAAAAGCTCCTACGAGCAGTACTTC
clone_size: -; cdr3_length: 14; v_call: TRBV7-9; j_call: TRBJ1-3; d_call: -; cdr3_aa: CASSQGAGGNTIYF; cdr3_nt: TGTGCCAGCAGCCAGGGCGCGGGGGGAAACACCATATATTTT
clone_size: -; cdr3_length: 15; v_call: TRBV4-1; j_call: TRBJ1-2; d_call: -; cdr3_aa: CASSRRTDGSYGYTF; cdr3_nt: TGCGCCAGCAGCCGTAGGACAGATGGCTCCTATGGCTACACCTTC
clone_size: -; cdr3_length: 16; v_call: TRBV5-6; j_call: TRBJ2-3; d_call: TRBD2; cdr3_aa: CASSLAGTSGTDTQYF; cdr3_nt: TGTGCCAGCAGCTTGGCCGGGACTAGCGGCACAGATACGCAGTATTTT
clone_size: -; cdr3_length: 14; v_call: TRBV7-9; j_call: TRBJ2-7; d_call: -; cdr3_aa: CASSSVEGPYEQYF; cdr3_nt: TGTGCCAGCAGCTCCGTGGAGGGCCCCTACGAGCAGTACTTC
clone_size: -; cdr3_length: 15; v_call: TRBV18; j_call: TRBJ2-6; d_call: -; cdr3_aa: CASSPLSSGANGLTF; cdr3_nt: TGTGCCAGCTCACCCCTTAGCTCTGGGGCCAACGGCCTGACTTTC
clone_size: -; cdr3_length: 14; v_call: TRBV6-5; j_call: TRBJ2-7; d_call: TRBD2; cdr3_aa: CASSSGLAAYEQYF; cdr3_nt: TGTGCCAGCAGTTCGGGACTAGCGGCTTACGAGCAGTACTTC
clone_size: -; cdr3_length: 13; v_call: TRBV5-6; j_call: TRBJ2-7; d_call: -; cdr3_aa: CASSFGNYYEQYF; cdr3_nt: TGTGCCAGCAGCTTCGGTAATTACTACGAGCAGTACTTC
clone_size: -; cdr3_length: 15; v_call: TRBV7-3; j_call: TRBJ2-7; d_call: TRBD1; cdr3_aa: CASSFGQGGSYEQYF; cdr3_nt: TGTGCCAGCAGCTTCGGACAGGGGGGGTCCTACGAGCAGTACTTC
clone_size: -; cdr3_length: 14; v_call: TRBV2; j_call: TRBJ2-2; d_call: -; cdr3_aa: CASKGSGLTGELFF; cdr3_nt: TGTGCCAGCAAGGGGTCAGGGCTCACCGGGGAGCTGTTTTTT
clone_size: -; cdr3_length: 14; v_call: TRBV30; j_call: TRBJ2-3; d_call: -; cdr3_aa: CAWNVGGAAGTQYF; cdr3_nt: TGTGCCTGGAATGTCGGCGGGGCTGCAGGCACACAGTATTTT
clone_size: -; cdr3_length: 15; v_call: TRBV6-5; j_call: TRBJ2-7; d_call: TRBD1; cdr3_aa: CASSYGGTGGHEQYF; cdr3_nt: TGTGCCAGCAGTTACGGAGGGACAGGGGGCCACGAGCAGTACTTC
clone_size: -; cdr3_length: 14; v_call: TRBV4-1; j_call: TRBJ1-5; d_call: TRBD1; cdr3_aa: CASSPGQGNQPQHF; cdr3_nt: TGCGCCAGCAGCCCGGGACAGGGGAATCAGCCCCAGCATTTT
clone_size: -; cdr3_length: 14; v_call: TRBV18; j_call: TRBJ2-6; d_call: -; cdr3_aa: CASSPGTGANVLTF; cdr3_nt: TGTGCCAGCTCACCCGGGACAGGGGCCAACGTCCTGACTTTC
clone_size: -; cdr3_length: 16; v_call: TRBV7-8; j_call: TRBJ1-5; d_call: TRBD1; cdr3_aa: CASSPTGGNSNQPQHF; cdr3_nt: TGTGCCAGCAGCCCTACAGGGGGGAACAGCAATCAGCCCCAGCATTTT
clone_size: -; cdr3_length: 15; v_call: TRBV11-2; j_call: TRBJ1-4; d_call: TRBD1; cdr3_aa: CASSLSGRGLEKLFF; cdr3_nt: TGTGCCAGCAGCTTATCGGGCAGGGGGCTTGAAAAACTGTTTTTT
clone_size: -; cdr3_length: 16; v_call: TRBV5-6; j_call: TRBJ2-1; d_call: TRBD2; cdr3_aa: CASSRASGRADNEQFF; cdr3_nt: TGTGCCAGCAGTCGGGCTAGCGGGAGGGCCGACAATGAGCAGTTCTTC
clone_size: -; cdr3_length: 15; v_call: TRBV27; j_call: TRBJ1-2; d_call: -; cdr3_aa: CASSFHGGGGNGYTF; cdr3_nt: TGTGCCAGCAGTTTCCACGGGGGGGGCGGAAATGGCTACACCTTC
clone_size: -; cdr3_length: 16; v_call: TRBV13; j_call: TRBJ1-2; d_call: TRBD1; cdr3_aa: CASSTYGTQGHYGYTF; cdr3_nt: TGTGCCAGCAGCACCTACGGCACACAGGGGCACTATGGCTACACCTTC
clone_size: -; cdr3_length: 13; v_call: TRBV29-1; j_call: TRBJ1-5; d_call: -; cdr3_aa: CSVSSGRNQPQHF; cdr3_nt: TGCAGCGTGAGCTCCGGGAGAAATCAGCCCCAGCATTTT
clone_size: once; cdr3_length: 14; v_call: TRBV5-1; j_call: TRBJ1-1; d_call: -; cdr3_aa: CASSLYGKGTEAFF; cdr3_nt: TGCGCCAGCAGCTTGTACGGGAAGGGCACTGAAGCTTTCTTT
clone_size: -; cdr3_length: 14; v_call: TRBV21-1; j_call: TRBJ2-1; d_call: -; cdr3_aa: CASTMTGSDNEQFF; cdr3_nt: TGTGCCAGCACCATGACAGGGTCCGACAATGAGCAGTTCTTC
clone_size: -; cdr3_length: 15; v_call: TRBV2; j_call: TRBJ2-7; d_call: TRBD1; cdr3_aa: CASSRHRGPTDEQYF; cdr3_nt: TGTGCCAGCAGCCGACACAGGGGCCCCACCGACGAGCAGTACTTC
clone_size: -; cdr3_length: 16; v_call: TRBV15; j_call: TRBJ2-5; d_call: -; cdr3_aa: CATSRDLGGEEETQYF; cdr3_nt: TGTGCCACCAGCAGAGATTTAGGGGGAGAGGAGGAGACCCAGTACTTC
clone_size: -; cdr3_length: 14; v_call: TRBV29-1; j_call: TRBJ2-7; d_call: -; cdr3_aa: CSVGPKARGYEQYF; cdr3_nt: TGCAGCGTTGGGCCCAAGGCCCGCGGCTACGAGCAGTACTTC
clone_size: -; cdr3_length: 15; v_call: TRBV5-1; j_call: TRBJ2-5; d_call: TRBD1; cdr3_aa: CASSTAGQGQETQYF; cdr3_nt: TGCGCCAGCAGCACCGCGGGACAGGGGCAAGAGACCCAGTACTTC
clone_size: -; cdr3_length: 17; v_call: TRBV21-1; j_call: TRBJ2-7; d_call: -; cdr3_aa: CASSKSGAEPRSGEQYF; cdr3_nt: TGTGCCAGCAGCAAATCAGGGGCCGAGCCCCGATCGGGCGAGCAGTACTTC
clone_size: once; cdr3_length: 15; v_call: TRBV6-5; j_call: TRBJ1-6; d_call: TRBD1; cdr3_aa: CASSADRRRNSPLHF; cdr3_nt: TGTGCCAGCAGTGCGGACAGGAGAAGGAATTCACCCCTCCACTTT
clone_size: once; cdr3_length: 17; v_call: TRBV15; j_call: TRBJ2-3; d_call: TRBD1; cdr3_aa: CATSGPIQGSGTDTQYF; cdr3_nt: TGTGCCACCAGCGGTCCCATACAGGGGAGCGGCACAGATACGCAGTATTTT
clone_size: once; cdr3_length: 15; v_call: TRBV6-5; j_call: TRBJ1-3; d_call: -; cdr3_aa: CASTRSGDSGNTIYF; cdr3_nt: TGTGCCAGCACCCGATCAGGGGACTCTGGAAACACCATATATTTT
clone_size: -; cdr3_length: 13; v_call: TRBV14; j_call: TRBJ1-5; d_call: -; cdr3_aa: CASSQGVSQPQHF; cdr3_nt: TGTGCCAGCAGCCAAGGCGTTTCTCAGCCCCAGCATTTT
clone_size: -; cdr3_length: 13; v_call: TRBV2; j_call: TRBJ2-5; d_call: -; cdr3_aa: CASRDPREETQYF; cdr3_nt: TGTGCCAGCAGGGATCCCAGGGAAGAGACCCAGTACTTC
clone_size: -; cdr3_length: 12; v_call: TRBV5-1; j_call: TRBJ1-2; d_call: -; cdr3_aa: CASSPSGVGYTF; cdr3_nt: TGCGCCAGCAGCCCCTCAGGGGTCGGCTACACCTTC
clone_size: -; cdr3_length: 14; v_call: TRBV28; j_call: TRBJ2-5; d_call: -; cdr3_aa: CASTRLQPRETQYF; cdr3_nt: TGTGCCAGCACAAGACTGCAACCCAGAGAGACCCAGTACTTC
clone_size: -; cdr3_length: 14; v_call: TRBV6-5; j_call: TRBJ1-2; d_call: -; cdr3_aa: CASTNGVTGYGYTF; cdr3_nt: TGTGCCAGCACCAACGGAGTGACAGGCTATGGCTACACCTTC
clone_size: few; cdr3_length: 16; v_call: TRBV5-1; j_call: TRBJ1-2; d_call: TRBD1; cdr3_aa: CASSLEATGGGYGYTF; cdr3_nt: TGCGCCAGCAGCTTGGAAGCGACAGGGGGCGGCTATGGCTACACCTTC
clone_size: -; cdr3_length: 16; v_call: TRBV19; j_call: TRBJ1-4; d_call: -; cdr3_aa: CASSITSGFRNEKLFF; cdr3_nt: TGTGCCAGTAGTATAACTTCAGGGTTCCGCAATGAAAAACTGTTTTTT
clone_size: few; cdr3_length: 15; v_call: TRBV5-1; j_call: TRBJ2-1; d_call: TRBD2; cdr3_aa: CASSLDSGGYNEQFF; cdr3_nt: TGCGCCAGCAGCTTGGATAGCGGGGGCTACAATGAGCAGTTCTTC
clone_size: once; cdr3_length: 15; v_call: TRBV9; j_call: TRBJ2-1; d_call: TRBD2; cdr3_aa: CASSVRGGAYNEQFF; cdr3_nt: TGTGCCAGCAGCGTACGGGGGGGGGCTTACAATGAGCAGTTCTTC
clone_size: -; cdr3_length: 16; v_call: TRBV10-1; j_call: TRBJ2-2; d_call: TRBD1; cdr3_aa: CASSESRTGATGELFF; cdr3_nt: TGCGCCAGCAGTGAGTCTCGGACAGGGGCAACCGGGGAGCTGTTTTTT
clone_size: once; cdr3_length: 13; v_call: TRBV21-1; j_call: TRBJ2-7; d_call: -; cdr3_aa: CASTTGRAGEQYF; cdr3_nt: TGTGCCAGCACCACTGGCAGGGCTGGCGAGCAGTACTTC
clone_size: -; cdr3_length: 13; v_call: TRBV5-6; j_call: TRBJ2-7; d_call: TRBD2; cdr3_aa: CASSGAGADEQYF; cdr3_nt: TGTGCCAGCTCTGGGGCGGGAGCTGACGAGCAGTACTTC
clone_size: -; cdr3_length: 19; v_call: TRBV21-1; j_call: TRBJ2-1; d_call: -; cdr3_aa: CASSKGTIVRDRVNNEQFF; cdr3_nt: TGTGCCAGCAGCAAAGGGACTATAGTCCGGGACAGGGTCAACAATGAGCAGTTCTTC
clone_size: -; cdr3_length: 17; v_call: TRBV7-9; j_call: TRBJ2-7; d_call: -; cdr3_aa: CSSSLGGVGRPSYEQYF; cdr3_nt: TGTTCCAGCAGCTTAGGGGGGGTGGGGCGACCATCCTACGAGCAGTACTTC
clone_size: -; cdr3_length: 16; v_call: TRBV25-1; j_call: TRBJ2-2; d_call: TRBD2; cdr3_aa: CASSPTGLAVGGELFF; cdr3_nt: TGTGCCAGCAGCCCAACGGGACTAGCGGTTGGCGGGGAGCTGTTTTTT
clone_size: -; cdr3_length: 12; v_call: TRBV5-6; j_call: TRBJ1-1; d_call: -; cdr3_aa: CASSPMPGEAFF; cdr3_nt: TGTGCCAGCAGCCCAATGCCAGGTGAAGCTTTCTTT